The count of the clone carrying this T cell receptor (beta chain) is one. Sequenced by immunoSEQ multiplex PCR; TCRdb stores in-frame clones only, minus some. The sample lists some 150,000 clones, just over 85% occurring once. This entry belongs to a study of cytomegalovirus exposure and HLA in healthy donors. Sequenced input: PBMCs. The clonotype comes from a human donor in good health.

The CDR3 DNA is TGTGCCAGCAGGGAACCCGGGACAGGGTACTATGGCTACACCTTC. It is translated as CASREPGTGYYGYTF. The V call is TRBV6-1, the J call TRBJ1-2, with 9 positions matching TRBD1. CDR3 length equals 15 residues. Germline CDR1 reads MNHNS; CDR2 reads SASEGT. V dropped 6 bases and J dropped 3; count of bases not matched to a gene: 8.